The source of this T cell receptor beta chain is a study of T cells in Graves' hyperthyroidism and ophthalmopathy. The study left out patients who had uncontrolled infection, other autoimmune disease, pregnancy or lactation. The CDR3 has 17 residues. CDR1 is SSHAT and CDR2 is FNYEAQ in the germline V gene (reference sequence). Concerning this clonotype: Germline and junction disagree at one end, which may indicate a read error.

The investigators amplified TCR beta CDR3 regions from RNA transcripts. The HTBI primer set drove a first-round RT-PCR of the TCR CDR3. TCRdb re-called the multiplex PCR reads through MiXCR, storing one row per CDR3 protein. Seen here are about 840,000 distinct CDR3 sequences, around 39% observed once, and the top ten hold 7% to 10%. The sequence was collected from a young man with Graves' hyperthyroidism. The chain has TRBV7-7 and TRBJ2-2, with D unclear. Sequenced sample: blood. The CDR3 DNA follows: TGTGCTAGCAGCCCCGCCATGGGTTTCATGAAAGCCGGGGAGCTGTTTTTT. Translation gives CASSPAMGFMKAGELFF. The full variable domain, its missing parts supplied by reference TRBV7-7 and TRBJ2-2, is GAGVSQSPRYKVTKRGQDVTLRCDPISSHATLYWYQQALGQGPEFLTYFNYEAQPDKSGLPSDRFSAERPEGSISTLTIQRTEQRDSAMYRCASSPAMGFMKAGELFFGEGSRLTVL.